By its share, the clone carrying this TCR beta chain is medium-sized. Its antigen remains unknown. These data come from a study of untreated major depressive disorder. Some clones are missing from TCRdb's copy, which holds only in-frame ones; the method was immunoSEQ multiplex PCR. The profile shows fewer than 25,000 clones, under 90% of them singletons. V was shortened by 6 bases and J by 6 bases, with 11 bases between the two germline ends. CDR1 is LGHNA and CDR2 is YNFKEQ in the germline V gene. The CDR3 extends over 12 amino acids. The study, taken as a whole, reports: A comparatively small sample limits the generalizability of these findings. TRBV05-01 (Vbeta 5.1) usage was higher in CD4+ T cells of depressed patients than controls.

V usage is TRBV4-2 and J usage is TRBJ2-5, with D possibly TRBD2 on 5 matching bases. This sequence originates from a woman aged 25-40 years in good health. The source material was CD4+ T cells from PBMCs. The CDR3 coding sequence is TGTGCCAGCAGTCCCGAGGGAAAGACCCAGTACTTC. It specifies CASSPEGKTQYF.